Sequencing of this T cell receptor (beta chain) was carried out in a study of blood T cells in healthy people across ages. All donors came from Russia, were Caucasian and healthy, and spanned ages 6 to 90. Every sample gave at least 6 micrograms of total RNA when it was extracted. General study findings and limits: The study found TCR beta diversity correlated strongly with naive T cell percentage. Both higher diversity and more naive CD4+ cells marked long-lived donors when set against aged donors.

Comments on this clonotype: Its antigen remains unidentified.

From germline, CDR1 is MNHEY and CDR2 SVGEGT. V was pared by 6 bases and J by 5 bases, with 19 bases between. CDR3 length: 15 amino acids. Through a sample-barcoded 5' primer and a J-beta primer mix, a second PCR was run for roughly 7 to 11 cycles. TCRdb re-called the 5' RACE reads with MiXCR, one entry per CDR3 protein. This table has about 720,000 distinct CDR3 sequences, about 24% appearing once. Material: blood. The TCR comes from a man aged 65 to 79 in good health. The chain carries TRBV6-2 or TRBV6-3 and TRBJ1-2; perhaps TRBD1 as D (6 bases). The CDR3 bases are TGTGCCAGCAGCTTACCGGACAGTTGGGGGTATGGCTACACCTTC. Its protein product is CASSLPDSWGYGYTF.